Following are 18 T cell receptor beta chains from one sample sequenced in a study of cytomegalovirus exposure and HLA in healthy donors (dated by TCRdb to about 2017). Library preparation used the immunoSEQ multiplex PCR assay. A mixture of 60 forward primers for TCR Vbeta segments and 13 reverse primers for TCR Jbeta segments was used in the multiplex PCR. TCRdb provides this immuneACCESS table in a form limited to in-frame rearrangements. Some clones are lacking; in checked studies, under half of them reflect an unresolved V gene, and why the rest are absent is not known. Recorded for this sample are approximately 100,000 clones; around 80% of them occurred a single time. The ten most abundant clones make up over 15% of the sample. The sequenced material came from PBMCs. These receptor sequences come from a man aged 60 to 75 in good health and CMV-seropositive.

The CDR3 DNA follows: TGTGCCAGCAGTGCATTAGCGGGCACAGATACGCAGTATTTT. Translation: CASSALAGTDTQYF. The V and J genes are TRBV6-1 and TRBJ2-3, with a possible D match to TRBD2 (6 bases). V dropped 4 bases and J dropped 1 base, with 9 bases sitting between them. Germline V gene lookup returns CDR1 MNHNS and CDR2 SASEGT. CDR3 length: 14 residues.

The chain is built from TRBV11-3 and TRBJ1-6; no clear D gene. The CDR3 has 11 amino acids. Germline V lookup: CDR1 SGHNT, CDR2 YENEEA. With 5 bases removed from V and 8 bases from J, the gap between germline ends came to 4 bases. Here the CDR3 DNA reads TGTGCCAGCAGCCCCTATTCACCCCTCCACTTT. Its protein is CASSPYSPLHF.

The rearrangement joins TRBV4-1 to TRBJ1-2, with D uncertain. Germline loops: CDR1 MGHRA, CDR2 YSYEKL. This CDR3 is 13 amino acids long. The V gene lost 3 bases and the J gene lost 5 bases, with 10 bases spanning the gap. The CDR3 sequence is CASSQPQRYGYTF. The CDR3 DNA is TGCGCCAGCAGCCAGCCCCAGCGATATGGCTACACCTTC.

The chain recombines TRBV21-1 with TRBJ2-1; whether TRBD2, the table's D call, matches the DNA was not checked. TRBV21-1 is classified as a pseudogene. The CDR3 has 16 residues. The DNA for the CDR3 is TGTGCCAGCCTACCTGTGATTAGCGGGGACTACAATGAGCAGTTCTTC. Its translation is CASLPVISGDYNEQFF.

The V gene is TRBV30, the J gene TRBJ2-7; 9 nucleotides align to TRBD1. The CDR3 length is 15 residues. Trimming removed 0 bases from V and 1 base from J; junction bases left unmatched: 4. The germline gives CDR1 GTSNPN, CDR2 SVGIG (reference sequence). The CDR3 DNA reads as TGTGCCTGGAGTGTGCACAGGGGGCGTTCCTACGAGCAGTACTTC. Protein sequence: CAWSVHRGRSYEQYF.

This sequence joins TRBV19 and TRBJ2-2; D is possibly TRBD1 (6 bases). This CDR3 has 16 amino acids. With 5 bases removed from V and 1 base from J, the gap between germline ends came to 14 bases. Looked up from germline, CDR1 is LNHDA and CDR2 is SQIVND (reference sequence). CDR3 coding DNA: TGTGCCAGTAGTCAGCACAGGGCCATGAACACCGGGGAGCTGTTTTTT. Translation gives CASSQHRAMNTGELFF.

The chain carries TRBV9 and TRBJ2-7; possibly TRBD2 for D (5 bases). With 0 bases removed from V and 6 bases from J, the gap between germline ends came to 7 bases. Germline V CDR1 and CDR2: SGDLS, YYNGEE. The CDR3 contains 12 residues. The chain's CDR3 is CASSVVEGEQYF. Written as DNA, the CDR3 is TGTGCCAGCAGCGTAGTCGAGGGCGAGCAGTACTTC. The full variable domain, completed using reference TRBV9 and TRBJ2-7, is DSGVTQTPKHLITATGQRVTLRCSPRSGDLSVYWYQQSLDQGLQFLIQYYNGEERAKGNILERFSAQQFPDLHSELNLSSLELGDSALYFCASSVVEGEQYFGPGTRLTVT.

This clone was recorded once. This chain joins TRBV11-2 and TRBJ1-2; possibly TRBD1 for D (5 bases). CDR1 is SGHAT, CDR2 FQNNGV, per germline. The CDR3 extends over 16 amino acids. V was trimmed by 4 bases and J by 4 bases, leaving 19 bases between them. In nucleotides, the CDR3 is TGTGCCAGCAGCTCTTCCGACAGCCTAAGAGCCTATGGCTACACCTTC. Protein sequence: CASSSSDSLRAYGYTF.

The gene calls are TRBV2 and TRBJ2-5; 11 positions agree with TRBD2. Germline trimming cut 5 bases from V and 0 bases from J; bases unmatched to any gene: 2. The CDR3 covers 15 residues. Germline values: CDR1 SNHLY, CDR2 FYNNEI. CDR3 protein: CASSFSGGDQETQYF. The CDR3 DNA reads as TGTGCCAGCAGTTTTAGCGGGGGGGACCAAGAGACCCAGTACTTC. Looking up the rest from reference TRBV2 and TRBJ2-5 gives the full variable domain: EPEVTQTPSHQVTQMGQEVILRCVPISNHLYFYWYRQILGQKVEFLVSFYNNEISEKSEIFDDQFSVERPDGSNFTLKIRSTKLEDSAMYFCASSFSGGDQETQYFGPGTRLLVL.

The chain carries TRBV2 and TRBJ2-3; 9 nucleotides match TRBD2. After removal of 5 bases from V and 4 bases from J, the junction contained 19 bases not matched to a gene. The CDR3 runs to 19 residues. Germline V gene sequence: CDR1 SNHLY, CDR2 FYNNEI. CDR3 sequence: CASSYTGGGGANLPDTQYF. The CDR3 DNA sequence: TGTGCCAGCAGTTACACCGGTGGCGGGGGGGCCAATCTCCCAGATACGCAGTATTTT.

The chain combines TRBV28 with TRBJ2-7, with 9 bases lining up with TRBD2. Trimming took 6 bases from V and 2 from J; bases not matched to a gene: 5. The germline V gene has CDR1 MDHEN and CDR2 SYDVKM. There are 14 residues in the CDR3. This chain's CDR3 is CASSLAGRTYEQYF. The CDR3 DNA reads TGTGCCAGCAGCCTAGCGGGACGGACCTACGAGCAGTACTTC.

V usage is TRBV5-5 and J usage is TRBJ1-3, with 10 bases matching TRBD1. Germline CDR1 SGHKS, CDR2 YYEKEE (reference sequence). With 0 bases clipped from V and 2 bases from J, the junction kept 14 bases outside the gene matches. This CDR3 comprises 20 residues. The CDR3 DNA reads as TGTGCCAGCAGCTTGGTGTTCGGACCGGGACAGGGGTTCACTGGAAACACCATATATTTT. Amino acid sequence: CASSLVFGPGQGFTGNTIYF. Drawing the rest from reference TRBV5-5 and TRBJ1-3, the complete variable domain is DAGVTQSPTHLIKTRGQQVTLRCSPISGHKSVSWYQQVLGQGPQFIFQYYEKEERGRGNFPDRFSARQFPNYSSELNVNALLLGDSALYLCASSLVFGPGQGFTGNTIYFGEGSWLTVV.

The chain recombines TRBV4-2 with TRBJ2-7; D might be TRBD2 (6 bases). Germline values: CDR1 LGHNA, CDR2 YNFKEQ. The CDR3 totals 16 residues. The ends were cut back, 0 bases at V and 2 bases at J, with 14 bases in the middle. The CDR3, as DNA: TGTGCCAGCAGCCAAGAACTTGCGGGACCTACCTACGAGCAGTACTTC. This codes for CASSQELAGPTYEQYF.

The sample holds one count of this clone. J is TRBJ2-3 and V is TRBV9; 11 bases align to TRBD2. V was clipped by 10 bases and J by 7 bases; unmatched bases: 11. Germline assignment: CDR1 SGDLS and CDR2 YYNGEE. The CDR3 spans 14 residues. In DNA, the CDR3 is TGTGCCTCACACGGGACTAGCGGTACAAATACGCAGTATTTT. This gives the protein CASHGTSGTNTQYF.

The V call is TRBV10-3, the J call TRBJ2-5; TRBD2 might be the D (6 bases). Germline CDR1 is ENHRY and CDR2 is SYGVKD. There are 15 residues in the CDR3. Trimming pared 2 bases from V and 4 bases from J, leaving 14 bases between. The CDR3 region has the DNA TGTGCCATCAGTGAGACTAGCACACAAGGAGAGACCCAGTACTTC. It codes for CAISETSTQGETQYF.

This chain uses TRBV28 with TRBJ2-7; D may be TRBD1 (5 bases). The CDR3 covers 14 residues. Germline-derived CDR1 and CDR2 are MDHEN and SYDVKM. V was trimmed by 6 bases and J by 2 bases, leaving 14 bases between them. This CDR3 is CASSPQGWTYEQYF. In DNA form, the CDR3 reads TGTGCCAGCAGCCCCCAGGGATGGACCTACGAGCAGTACTTC.

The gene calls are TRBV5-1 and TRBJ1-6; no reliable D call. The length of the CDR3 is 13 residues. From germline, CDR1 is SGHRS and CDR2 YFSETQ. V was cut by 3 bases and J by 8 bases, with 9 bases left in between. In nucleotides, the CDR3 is TGCGCCAGCAGCTCCCGAACAGATTCACCCCTCCACTTT. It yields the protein CASSSRTDSPLHF.

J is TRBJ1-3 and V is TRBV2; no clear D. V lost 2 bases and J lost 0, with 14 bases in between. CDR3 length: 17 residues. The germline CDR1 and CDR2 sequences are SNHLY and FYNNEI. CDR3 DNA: TGTGCCAGCAGTGAAATTACAGCTTCGAGCTCTGGAAACACCATATATTTT. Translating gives CASSEITASSSGNTIYF.